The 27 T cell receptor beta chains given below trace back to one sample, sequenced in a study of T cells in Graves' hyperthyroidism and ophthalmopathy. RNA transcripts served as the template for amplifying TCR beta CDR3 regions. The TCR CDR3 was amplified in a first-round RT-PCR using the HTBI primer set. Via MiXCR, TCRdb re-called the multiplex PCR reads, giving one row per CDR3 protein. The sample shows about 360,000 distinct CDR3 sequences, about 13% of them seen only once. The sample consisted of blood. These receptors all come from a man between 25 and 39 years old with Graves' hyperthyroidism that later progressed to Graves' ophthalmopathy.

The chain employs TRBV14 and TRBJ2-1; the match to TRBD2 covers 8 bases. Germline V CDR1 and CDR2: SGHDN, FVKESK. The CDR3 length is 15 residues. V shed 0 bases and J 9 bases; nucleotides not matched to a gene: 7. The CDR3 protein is CASSQDAGGNAEQFF. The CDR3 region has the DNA TGTGCCAGCAGCCAAGATGCGGGGGGAAACGCTGAGCAGTTCTTC.

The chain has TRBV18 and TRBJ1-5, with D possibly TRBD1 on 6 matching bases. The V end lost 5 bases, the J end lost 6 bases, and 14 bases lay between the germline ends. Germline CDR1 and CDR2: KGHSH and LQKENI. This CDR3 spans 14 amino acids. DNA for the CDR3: TGTGCCAGCTCAATACAGGGAAGGGGTCAGCCCCAGCATTTT. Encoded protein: CASSIQGRGQPQHF.

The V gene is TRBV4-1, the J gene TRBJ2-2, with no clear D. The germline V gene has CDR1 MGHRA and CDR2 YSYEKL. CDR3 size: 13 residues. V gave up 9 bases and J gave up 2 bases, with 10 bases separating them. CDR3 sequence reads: CASQVENTGELFF. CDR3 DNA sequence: TGCGCCAGTCAAGTCGAAAACACCGGGGAGCTGTTTTTT.

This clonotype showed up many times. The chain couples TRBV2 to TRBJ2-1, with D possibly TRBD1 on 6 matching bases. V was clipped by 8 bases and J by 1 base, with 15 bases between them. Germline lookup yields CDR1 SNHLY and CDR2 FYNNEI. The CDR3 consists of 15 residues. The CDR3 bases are TGTGCCAGCGTGAGAGCCAGGGGTTCCTACAATGAGCAGTTCTTC. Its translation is CASVRARGSYNEQFF.

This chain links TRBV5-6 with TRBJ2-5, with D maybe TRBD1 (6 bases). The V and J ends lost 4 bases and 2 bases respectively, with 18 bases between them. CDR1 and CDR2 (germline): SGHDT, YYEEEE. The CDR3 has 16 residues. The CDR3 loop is CASSVMGALRQETQYF. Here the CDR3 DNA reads TGTGCCAGCAGCGTGATGGGGGCCCTAAGACAAGAGACCCAGTACTTC.

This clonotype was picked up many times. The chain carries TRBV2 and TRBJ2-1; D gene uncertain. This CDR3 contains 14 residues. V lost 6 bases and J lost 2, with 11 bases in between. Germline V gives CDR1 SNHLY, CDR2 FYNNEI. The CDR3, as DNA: TGTGCCAGCAGAGCTCTAACCCCCTACAATGAGCAGTTCTTC. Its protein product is CASRALTPYNEQFF.

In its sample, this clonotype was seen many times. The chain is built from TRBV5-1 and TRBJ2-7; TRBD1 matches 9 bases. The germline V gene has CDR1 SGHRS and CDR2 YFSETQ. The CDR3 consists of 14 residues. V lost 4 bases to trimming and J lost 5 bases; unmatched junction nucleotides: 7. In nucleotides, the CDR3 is TGCGCCAGCAGCCCCGGGACAGGGATCAACGAGCAGTACTTC. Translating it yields CASSPGTGINEQYF.

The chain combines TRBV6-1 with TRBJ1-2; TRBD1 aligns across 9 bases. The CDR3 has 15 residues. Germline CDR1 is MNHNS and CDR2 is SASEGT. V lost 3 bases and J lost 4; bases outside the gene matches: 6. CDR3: CASSENGDRAYGYTF. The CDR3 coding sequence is TGTGCCAGCAGTGAGAATGGGGACAGGGCCTATGGCTACACCTTC.

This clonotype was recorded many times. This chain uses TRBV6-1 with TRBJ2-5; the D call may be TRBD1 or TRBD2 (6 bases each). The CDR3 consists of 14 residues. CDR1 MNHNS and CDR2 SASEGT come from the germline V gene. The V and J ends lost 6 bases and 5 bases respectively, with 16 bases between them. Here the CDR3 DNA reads TGTGCCAGCAGGGACTACAGGGCGGAGGAGACCCAGTACTTC. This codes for CASRDYRAEETQYF.

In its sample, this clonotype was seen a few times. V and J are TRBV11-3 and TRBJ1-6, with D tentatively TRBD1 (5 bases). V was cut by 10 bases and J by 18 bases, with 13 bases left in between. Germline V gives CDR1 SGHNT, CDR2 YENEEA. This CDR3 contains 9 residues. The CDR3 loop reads CANPGSRHF. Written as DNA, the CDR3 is TGTGCCAACCCAGGGTCTCGCCACTTT.

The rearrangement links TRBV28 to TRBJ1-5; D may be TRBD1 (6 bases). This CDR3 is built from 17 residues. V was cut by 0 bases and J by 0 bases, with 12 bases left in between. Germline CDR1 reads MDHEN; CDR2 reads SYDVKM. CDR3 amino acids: CASSLWGRGRSNQPQHF. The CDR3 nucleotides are TGTGCCAGCAGTTTATGGGGGCGGGGGCGTAGCAATCAGCCCCAGCATTTT.

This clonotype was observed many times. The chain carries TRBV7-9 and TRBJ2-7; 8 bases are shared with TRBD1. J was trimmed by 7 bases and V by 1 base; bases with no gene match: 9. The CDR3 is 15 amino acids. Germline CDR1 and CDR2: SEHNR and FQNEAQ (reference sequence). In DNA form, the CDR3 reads TGTGCCAGCAGCTTAGGTCACAGGGGGTTTGGAGAGCAGTACTTC. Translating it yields CASSLGHRGFGEQYF.

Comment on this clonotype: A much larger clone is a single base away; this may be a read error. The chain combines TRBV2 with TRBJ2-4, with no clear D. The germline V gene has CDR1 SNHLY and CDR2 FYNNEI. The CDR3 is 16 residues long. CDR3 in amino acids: CGSSERAKLAKNIQYF. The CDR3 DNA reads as TGTGGCAGCAGTGAACGTGCCAAACTAGCCAAAAACATTCAGTACTTC.

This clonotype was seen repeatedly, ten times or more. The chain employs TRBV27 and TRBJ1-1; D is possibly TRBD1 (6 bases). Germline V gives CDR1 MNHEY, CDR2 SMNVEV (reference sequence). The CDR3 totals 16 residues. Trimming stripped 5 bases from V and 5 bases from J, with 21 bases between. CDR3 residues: CASSPHNPGRGTEAFF. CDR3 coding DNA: TGTGCCAGCAGTCCCCACAACCCCGGGAGGGGGACTGAAGCTTTCTTT.

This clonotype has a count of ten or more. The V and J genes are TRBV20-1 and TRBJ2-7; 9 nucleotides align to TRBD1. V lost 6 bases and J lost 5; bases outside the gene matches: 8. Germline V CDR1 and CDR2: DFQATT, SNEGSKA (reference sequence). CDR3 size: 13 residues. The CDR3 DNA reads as TGCAGTGCGACCGGGACAGGGAGCCACGAGCAGTACTTC. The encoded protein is CSATGTGSHEQYF.

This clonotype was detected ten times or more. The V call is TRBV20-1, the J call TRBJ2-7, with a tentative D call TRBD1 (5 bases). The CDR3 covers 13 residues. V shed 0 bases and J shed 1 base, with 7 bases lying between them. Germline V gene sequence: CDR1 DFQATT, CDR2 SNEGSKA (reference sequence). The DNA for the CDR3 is TGCAGTGCTAGAGATTACAGGTCCTACGAGCAGTACTTC. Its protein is CSARDYRSYEQYF.

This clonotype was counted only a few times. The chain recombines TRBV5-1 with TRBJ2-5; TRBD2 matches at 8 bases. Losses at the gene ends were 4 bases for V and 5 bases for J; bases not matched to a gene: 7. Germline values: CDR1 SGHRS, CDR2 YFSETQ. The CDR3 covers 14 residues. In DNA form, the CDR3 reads TGCGCCAGCAGCACCGGGGGGGCAACGGAGACCCAGTACTTC. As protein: CASSTGGATETQYF.

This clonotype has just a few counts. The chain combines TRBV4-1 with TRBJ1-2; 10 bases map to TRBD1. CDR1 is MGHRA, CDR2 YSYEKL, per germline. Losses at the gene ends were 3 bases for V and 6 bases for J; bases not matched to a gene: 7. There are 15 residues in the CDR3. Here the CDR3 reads CASSHRQGALDGYTF. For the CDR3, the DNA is TGCGCCAGCAGCCATAGACAGGGGGCCTTGGATGGCTACACCTTC.

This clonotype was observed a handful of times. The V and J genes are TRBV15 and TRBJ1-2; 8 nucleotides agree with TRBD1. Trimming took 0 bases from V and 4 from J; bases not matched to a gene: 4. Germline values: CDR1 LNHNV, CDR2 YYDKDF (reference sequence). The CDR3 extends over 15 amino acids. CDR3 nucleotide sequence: TGTGCCACCAGCAGAGAGGCAGGGGGCGCCTATGGCTACACCTTC. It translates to CATSREAGGAYGYTF. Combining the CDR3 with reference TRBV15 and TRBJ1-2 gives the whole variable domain DAMVIQNPRYQVTQFGKPVTLSCSQTLNHNVMYWYQQKSSQAPKLLFHYYDKDFNNEADTPDNFQSRRPNTSFCFLDIRSPGLGDTAMYLCATSREAGGAYGYTFGSGTRLTVV.

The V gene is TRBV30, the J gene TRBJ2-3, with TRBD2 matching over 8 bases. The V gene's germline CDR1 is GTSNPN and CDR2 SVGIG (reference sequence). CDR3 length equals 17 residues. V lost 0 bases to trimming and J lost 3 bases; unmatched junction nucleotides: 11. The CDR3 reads CAWSVGKTSDGTDTQYF. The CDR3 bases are TGTGCCTGGAGTGTGGGGAAGACTAGCGATGGGACAGATACGCAGTATTTT.

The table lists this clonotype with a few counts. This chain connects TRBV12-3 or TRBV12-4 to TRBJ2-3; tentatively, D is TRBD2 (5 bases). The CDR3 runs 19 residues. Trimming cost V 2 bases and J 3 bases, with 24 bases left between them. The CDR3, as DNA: TGTGCCAGCAGTTTATTAATAGGCAGCGAGAGAACGGGGACAGATACGCAGTATTTT. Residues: CASSLLIGSERTGTDTQYF.

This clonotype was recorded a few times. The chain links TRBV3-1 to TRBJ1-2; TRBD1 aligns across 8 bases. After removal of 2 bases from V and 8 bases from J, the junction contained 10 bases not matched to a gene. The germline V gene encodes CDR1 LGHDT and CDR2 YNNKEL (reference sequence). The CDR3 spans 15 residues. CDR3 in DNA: TGTGCCAGCAGCCAAACAATGCAGGGGGCGTACGGCTACACCTTC. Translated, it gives CASSQTMQGAYGYTF.

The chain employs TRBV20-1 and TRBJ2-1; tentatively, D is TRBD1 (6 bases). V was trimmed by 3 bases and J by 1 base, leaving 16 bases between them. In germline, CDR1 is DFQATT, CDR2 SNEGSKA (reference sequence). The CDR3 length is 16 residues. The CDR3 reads CSASIRGPQSYNEQFF. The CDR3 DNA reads TGCAGTGCTAGTATCAGGGGCCCCCAATCCTACAATGAGCAGTTCTTC.

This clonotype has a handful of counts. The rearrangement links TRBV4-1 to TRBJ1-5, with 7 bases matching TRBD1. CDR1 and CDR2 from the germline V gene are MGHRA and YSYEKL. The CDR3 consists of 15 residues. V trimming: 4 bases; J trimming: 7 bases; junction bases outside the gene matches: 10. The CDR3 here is CASSPTGQTSQPQHF. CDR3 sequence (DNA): TGCGCCAGCAGCCCTACGGGACAGACTAGCCAGCCCCAGCATTTT.

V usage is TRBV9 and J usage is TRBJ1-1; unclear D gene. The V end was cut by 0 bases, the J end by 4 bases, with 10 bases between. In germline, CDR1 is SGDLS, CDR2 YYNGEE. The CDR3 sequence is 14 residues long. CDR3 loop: CASSVDSRGTEAFF. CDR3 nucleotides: TGTGCCAGCAGCGTAGACAGCCGCGGCACTGAAGCTTTCTTT.

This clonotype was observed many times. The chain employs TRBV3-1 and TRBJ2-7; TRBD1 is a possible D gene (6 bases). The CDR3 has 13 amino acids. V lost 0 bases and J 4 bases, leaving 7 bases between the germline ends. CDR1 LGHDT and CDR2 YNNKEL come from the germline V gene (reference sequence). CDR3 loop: CASSQEGGYEQYF. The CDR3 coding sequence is TGTGCCAGCAGCCAAGAAGGGGGTTACGAGCAGTACTTC.

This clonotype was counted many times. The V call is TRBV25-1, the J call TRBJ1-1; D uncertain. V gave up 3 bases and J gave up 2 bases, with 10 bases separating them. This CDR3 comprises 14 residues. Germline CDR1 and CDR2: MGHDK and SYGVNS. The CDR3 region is CASSDPTSNTEAFF. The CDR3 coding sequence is TGTGCCAGCAGTGATCCAACCTCCAACACTGAAGCTTTCTTT.